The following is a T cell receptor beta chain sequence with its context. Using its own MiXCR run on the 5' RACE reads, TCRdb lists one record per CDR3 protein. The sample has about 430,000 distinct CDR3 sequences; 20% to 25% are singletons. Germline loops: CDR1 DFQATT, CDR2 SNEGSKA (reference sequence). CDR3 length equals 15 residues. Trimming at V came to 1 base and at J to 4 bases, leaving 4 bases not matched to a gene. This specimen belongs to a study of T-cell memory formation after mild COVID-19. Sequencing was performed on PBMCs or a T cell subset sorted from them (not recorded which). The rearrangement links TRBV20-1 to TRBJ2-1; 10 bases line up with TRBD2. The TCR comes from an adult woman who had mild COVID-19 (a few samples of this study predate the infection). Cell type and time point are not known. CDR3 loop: CSARGSGREYNEQFF. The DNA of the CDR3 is TGCAGTGCTAGAGGGAGCGGGAGGGAGTACAATGAGCAGTTCTTC.